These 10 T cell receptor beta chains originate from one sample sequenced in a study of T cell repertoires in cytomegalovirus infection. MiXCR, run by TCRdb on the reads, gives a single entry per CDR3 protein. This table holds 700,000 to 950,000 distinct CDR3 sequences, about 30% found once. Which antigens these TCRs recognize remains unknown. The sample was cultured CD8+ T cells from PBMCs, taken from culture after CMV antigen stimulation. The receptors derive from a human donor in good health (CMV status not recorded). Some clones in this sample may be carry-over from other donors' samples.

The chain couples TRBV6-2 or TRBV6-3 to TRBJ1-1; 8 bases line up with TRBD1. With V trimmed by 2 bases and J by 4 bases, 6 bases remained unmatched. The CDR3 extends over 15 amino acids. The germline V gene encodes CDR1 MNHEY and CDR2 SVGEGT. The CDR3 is CASSYGTGLITEAFF. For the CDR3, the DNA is TGTGCCAGCAGTTACGGGACAGGACTAATCACTGAAGCTTTCTTT.

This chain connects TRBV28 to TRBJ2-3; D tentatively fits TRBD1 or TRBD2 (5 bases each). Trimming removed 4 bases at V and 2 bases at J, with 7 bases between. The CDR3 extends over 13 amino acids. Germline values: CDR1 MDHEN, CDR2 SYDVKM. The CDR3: CASSSGTTDTQYF. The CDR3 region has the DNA TGTGCCAGCAGTTCAGGGACCACAGATACGCAGTATTTT.

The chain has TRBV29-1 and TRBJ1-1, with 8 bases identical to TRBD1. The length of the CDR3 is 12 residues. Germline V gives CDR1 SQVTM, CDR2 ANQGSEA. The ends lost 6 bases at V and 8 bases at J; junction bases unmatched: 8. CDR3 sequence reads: CSVGDRGREAFF. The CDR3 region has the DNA TGCAGCGTGGGAGACAGGGGAAGGGAAGCTTTCTTT.

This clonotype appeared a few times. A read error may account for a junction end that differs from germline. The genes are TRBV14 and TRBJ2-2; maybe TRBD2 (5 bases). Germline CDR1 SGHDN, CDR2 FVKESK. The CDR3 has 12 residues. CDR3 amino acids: CASSQLPGEQFF. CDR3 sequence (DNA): TGTGCCAGCAGCCAACTACCCGGGGAGCAGTTTTTT.

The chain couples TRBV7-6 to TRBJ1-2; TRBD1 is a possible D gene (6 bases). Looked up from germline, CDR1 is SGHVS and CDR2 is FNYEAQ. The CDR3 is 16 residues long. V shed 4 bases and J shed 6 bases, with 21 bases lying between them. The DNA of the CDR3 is TGTGCCAGCAGCTCTTCGGACAGAACCAGGGTCCATGGCTACACCTTC. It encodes CASSSSDRTRVHGYTF. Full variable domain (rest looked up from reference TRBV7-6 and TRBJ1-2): GAGVSQSPRYKVTKRGQDVALRCDPISGHVSLYWYRQALGQGPEFLTYFNYEAQQDKSGLPNDRFSAERPEGSISTLTIQRTEQRDSAMYRCASSSSDRTRVHGYTFGSGTRLTVV.

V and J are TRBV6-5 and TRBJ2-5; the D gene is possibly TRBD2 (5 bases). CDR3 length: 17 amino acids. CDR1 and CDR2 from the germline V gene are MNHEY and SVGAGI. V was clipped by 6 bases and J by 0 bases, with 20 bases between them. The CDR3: CASSPTTGIKYQETQYF. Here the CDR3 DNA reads TGTGCCAGCAGCCCAACGACCGGGATTAAGTACCAAGAGACCCAGTACTTC.

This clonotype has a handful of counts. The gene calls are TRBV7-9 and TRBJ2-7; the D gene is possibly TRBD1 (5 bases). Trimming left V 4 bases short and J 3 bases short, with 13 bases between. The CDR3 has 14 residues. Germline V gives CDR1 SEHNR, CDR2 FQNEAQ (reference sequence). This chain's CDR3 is CASSSHRTYYEQYF. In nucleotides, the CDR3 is TGTGCCAGCAGCTCCCACAGGACCTACTACGAGCAGTACTTC.

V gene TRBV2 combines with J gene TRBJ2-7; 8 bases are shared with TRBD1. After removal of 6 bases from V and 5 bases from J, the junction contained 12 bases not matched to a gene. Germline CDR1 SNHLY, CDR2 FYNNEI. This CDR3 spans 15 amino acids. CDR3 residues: CASSPGQATGDEQYV. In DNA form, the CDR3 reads TGTGCCAGCAGCCCGGGACAGGCGACGGGGGACGAGCAGTACGTC.

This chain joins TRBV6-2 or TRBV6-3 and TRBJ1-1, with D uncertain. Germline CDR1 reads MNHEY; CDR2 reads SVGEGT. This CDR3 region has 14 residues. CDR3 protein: CVIRSSHLNTEAFF. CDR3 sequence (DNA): TGTGTCATCCGATCGTCGCACTTGAACACTGAAGCTTTCTTT.

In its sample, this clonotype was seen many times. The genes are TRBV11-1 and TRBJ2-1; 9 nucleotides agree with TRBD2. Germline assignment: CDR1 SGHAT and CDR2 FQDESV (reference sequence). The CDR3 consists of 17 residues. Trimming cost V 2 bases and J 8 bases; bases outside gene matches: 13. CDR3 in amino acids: CASSLWGGLAGNYEQFF. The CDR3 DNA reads TGTGCCAGCAGCTTATGGGGCGGTCTAGCGGGGAACTATGAGCAGTTCTTC.